A selection of T cell receptor beta chains follows, all from one sample in a study of blood T cell repertoires in COVID-19. This table comes from immunoSEQ multiplex PCR, and its TCRdb copy is limited to in-frame clones, with some not included. The data hold 250,000 to 300,000 clones, with about 87% observed a single time. Sequencing was performed on peripheral blood. The receptors were gathered from a woman aged 30 to 39 who had recovered from COVID-19. Both conserved end residues are part of each CDR3. D genes are given only for firm matches. Not every row has a clone size; where given, it reads once, few, many or a size class.

D gene,clone size,J gene,V gene,CDR3 DNA,CDR3 protein
TRBD1,NA,TRBJ2-5,TRBV6-5,TGTGCCAGCACCGAGACAGGGGGCGCAAAGACCCAGTACTTC,CASTETGGAKTQYF
NA,few,TRBJ1-1,TRBV7-9,TGTGCCAGTGGGCGGGGTCGGAACACTGAAGCTTTCTTT,CASGRGRNTEAFF
NA,NA,TRBJ1-4,TRBV28,TGTGCCAGCGAGTCTGGGGCTTTATATGAAAAACTGTTTTTT,CASESGALYEKLFF
NA,NA,TRBJ1-4,TRBV18,TGTGCCAGCTCACCCTCTTTGAGCGAAAAACTGTTTTTT,CASSPSLSEKLFF
NA,NA,TRBJ2-1,TRBV2,TGTGCCAGCACGCGGCAGAACAATGAGCAGTTCTTC,CASTRQNNEQFF
TRBD1,NA,TRBJ1-1,TRBV7-8,TGTGCCAGCAGCCCGGGACAGGGTTGGGGCACTGAAGCTTTCTTT,CASSPGQGWGTEAFF
TRBD1,NA,TRBJ1-1,TRBV12-3/TRBV12-4,TGTGCCAGCAGTGTCCGGGACAGGGGGCAGGCTTTCTTT,CASSVRDRGQAFF
TRBD1,once,TRBJ1-1,TRBV28,TGTGCCAGCAGTATTACGACAGGGGGCACTGAAGCTTTCTTT,CASSITTGGTEAFF
TRBD1,NA,TRBJ2-1,TRBV6-5,TGTGCCAGCAGTCTCACCGGGACAGGGTGGGATGAGCAGTTCTTC,CASSLTGTGWDEQFF
NA,NA,TRBJ2-3,TRBV5-1,TGCGCCAGCAGCTTATTACAGATAACAGATACGCAGTATTTT,CASSLLQITDTQYF
NA,NA,TRBJ1-2,TRBV24-1,TGTGCCACCAGTGATGAGAACAGGTCTGATGGCTACACCTTC,CATSDENRSDGYTF
TRBD2,NA,TRBJ2-1,TRBV7-3,TGTGCCAGCAGCTTATCGGCTAGCGGTTACATAGGGAATGAGCAGTTCTTC,CASSLSASGYIGNEQFF
TRBD2,NA,TRBJ2-2,TRBV2,TGTGCCAGCAGTCCCGGACTAGCGGGGGGGAGGAACACCGGGGAGCTGTTTTTT,CASSPGLAGGRNTGELFF
NA,NA,TRBJ2-3,TRBV12-3/TRBV12-4,TGTGCCAGCAGTTCCTCTAGCGCAGATACGCAGTATTTT,CASSSSSADTQYF
TRBD1,NA,TRBJ1-2,TRBV3-1/TRBV3-2,TGTGCCAGCAGCCGCTGGGACAGGGAGCACTATGGCTACACCTTC,CASSRWDREHYGYTF
NA,NA,TRBJ2-1,TRBV7-2,TGTGCCAGCAGCACCGACAGGATATACAATGAGCAGTTCTTC,CASSTDRIYNEQFF
NA,NA,TRBJ1-1,TRBV30,TGTGCCTGGAGGATACAGGGTTTCAACACTGAAGCTTTCTTT,CAWRIQGFNTEAFF
TRBD2,NA,TRBJ2-5,TRBV5-6,TGTGCCAGCAGCTTGAGCCTAGCGGGGCAGGAGACCCAGTACTTC,CASSLSLAGQETQYF
NA,NA,TRBJ2-6,TRBV28,TGTGCCAGCAGTTTATGGTTTAGCTCTGGGGCCAACGTCCTGACTTTC,CASSLWFSSGANVLTF
TRBD1,few,TRBJ1-6,TRBV3-1/TRBV3-2,TGTGCCAGCAGCCAAGCCCCGGGACAGGTGAATTCACCCCTCCACTTT,CASSQAPGQVNSPLHF
NA,NA,TRBJ2-5,TRBV4-3,TGCGCCAGCAGCCCAACGTGGACAGTCCAAGAGACCCAGTACTTC,CASSPTWTVQETQYF
NA,NA,TRBJ1-5,TRBV6-6,TGTGCCAGCCACAGGAACGACAATCAGCCCCAGCATTTT,CASHRNDNQPQHF
TRBD1,NA,TRBJ1-1,TRBV28,TGTGCCAGCAGTTTATCCAGGGGGCGGGACACTGAAGCTTTCTTT,CASSLSRGRDTEAFF
TRBD1,NA,TRBJ2-5,TRBV6-5,TGTGCCAGCAGTCCTGAGGACAGGCCGGAGACCCAGTACTTC,CASSPEDRPETQYF
TRBD1,NA,TRBJ1-1,TRBV7-8,TGTGCCAGCAGCTCCCGATCCGGGACAGGGAAGTCTGAAGCTTTCTTT,CASSSRSGTGKSEAFF
NA,NA,TRBJ2-1,TRBV5-1,TGCGCCAGCAGCCCTCAGGGGTTACCCTACAATGAGCAGTTCTTC,CASSPQGLPYNEQFF
NA,NA,TRBJ2-3,TRBV6-5,TGTGCCAGCAGGGGACTGAGCACAGATACGCAGTATTTT,CASRGLSTDTQYF
TRBD2,NA,TRBJ2-2,TRBV10-3,TGTGCCATCAGTGAGTCGACAGCTAGCGGCACCGGGGAGCTGTTTTTT,CAISESTASGTGELFF
NA,NA,TRBJ1-2,TRBV7-8,TGTGCCAGCAGGCCCAAGGGGGGGGCTAACTATGGCTACACCTTC,CASRPKGGANYGYTF
NA,NA,TRBJ1-5,TRBV27,TGTGCCAGCAGTTTAGTTAGGGGGACCCAAGGGAGCCCCCAGCATTTT,CASSLVRGTQGSPQHF
NA,NA,TRBJ2-7,TRBV24-1,TGTGCCACCAGTGAAGTTGGAGGGGCGGGGTACGAGCAGTACTTC,CATSEVGGAGYEQYF
NA,NA,TRBJ1-2,TRBV28,TGTGCCAGCAGCCTACAGGGAAGGGGGGGCTACACCTTC,CASSLQGRGGYTF
NA,NA,TRBJ1-2,TRBV10-3,TGTGCCATCAGTGAGTCGCGGGGCTACACCTTC,CAISESRGYTF
NA,NA,TRBJ1-2,TRBV12-3/TRBV12-4,TGTGCCAGCAGTTTTTCAGGCCCCTATGGCTACACCTTC,CASSFSGPYGYTF
NA,few,TRBJ1-2,TRBV10-3,TGTGCCACCCCAGATAACACTAACTATGGCTACACCTTC,CATPDNTNYGYTF
TRBD1,NA,TRBJ1-2,TRBV7-2,TGTGCCAGCAGCTTATTTAGTAGGGGGCAAGGATCGGGCTATGGCTACACCTTC,CASSLFSRGQGSGYGYTF
TRBD1,NA,TRBJ2-7,TRBV28,TGTGCCAGCAGGGAGACAGGGAACGAGCAGTACTTC,CASRETGNEQYF
TRBD1,once,TRBJ2-7,TRBV3-1/TRBV3-2,TGTGCCAGCAGCCAAGAGATCAGGACAGGGGGCATCGACGAGCAGTACTTC,CASSQEIRTGGIDEQYF
NA,NA,TRBJ1-1,TRBV24-1,TGTGCCACCAGTAGTACAGTTGACACTGAAGCTTTCTTT,CATSSTVDTEAFF
NA,few,TRBJ1-2,TRBV28,TGTGCCAGCAGTTTCGGGGGCTATGGCTACACCTTC,CASSFGGYGYTF
NA,NA,TRBJ1-5,TRBV7-9,TGTGCCAGCAGCCTAACAGGGAGTCAGCCCCAGCATTTT,CASSLTGSQPQHF
NA,NA,TRBJ2-2,TRBV5-1,TGCGCCAGCAGCTTGCAACCAGGGATGAACACCGGGGAGCTGTTTTTT,CASSLQPGMNTGELFF
TRBD1,few,TRBJ2-2,TRBV2,TGTGCCACCCGGGACAGGGTGAACACCGGGGAGCTGTTTTTT,CATRDRVNTGELFF
TRBD2,NA,TRBJ2-1,TRBV7-8,TGTGCCAGCAGCTTAGAGCTAGCGGGGGAGGCTGAGCAGTTCTTC,CASSLELAGEAEQFF
NA,NA,TRBJ2-2,TRBV27,TGTGCCAGCAGACTCCTAGCGTTGAACACCGGGGAGCTGTTTTTT,CASRLLALNTGELFF
NA,NA,TRBJ1-6,TRBV27,TGTGCCAGCAGTTGGACGGGGGACAATTCACCCCTCCACTTT,CASSWTGDNSPLHF
NA,NA,TRBJ1-3,TRBV19,TGTGCCAGTAGTATAGGAGGCAGCTCTGGAAACACCATATATTTT,CASSIGGSSGNTIYF
TRBD1,NA,TRBJ1-2,TRBV5-5,TGTGCCAGCAGCCTTGGACAGGGGGTCTATGGCTACACCTTC,CASSLGQGVYGYTF
NA,few,TRBJ2-1,TRBV30,TGTGCCTGGAACACAGGAGACAATGAGCAGTTCTTC,CAWNTGDNEQFF
NA,NA,TRBJ2-2,TRBV5-8,TGTGCCAGCAGCCAGGACAGTAACACCGGGGAGCTGTTTTTT,CASSQDSNTGELFF
TRBD1,once,TRBJ2-5,TRBV15,TGTGCCACCAGCATACAGGGGTGGCGAGAGACCCAGTACTTC,CATSIQGWRETQYF
NA,NA,TRBJ1-1,TRBV6-6,TGTGCCAGCAGTAGCCGGCCGGGTCGGGCTTTCTTT,CASSSRPGRAFF
NA,NA,TRBJ1-2,TRBV18,TGTGCCAGCTCACCAACGGGACAAGATGGCTACACCTTC,CASSPTGQDGYTF
NA,NA,TRBJ1-4,TRBV5-1,TGCGCCAGCAGCGATGGCCGGGATGAAAAACTGTTTTTT,CASSDGRDEKLFF
TRBD1,NA,TRBJ2-5,TRBV7-9,TGTGCCAGCACACGACAGGGAGTGGAGACCCAGTACTTC,CASTRQGVETQYF
TRBD1,NA,TRBJ2-1,TRBV6-1,TGTGCCAGCAGTGACCCTACAGGGGGCGCCGACAATGAGCAGTTCTTC,CASSDPTGGADNEQFF
TRBD1,NA,TRBJ2-3,TRBV29-1,TGCAGCGTTGACTGGACAGGGGGTTCTAGCACAGATACGCAGTATTTT,CSVDWTGGSSTDTQYF
NA,once,TRBJ2-1,TRBV19,TGTGCCAGTAGGGATGGGACTTCCCTCTCCTACAATGAGCAGTTCTTC,CASRDGTSLSYNEQFF
NA,NA,TRBJ1-5,TRBV19,TGTGCCAGTACCGCCGTGCGAAACAATCAGCCCCAGCATTTT,CASTAVRNNQPQHF
NA,NA,TRBJ1-1,TRBV9,TGTGCCAGCAGCGCAACAGGGAACACTGAAGCTTTCTTT,CASSATGNTEAFF